A selection of T cell receptor beta chains follows, all from one sample in a study of chemoradiotherapy in HPV16-positive cancers. The repertoire was sequenced with immunoSEQ multiplex PCR; TCRdb's copy has only in-frame clones and lacks some. The repertoire holds more than 9,500 clones, with 85% to 90% as singletons. This sample comprised blood, obtained from a patient who underwent chemoradiotherapy. The source of these receptors is a human donor with HPV-associated anogenital cancer. CDR3s leave out the opening cysteine and the closing phenylalanine or tryptophan. Fields, in order: V gene, D gene, J gene, CDR3 protein. A D gene is named only where the DNA matches it firmly.

TRBV18,TRBD2,TRBJ2-5,ASSPPSSGVGETQY
TRBV28,NA,TRBJ1-2,ASSPTQGYGYT
TRBV5-1,NA,TRBJ2-7,ASSLNSYEQY
TRBV7-9,NA,TRBJ2-5,ASSSWEETQY
TRBV6-1,NA,TRBJ1-5,ATKTGLSNQPQH
TRBV9,TRBD2,TRBJ2-3,ASSVAAGGQADTQY
TRBV5-1,NA,TRBJ2-5,ASSAAGAGQEAQY
TRBV19,NA,TRBJ1-5,ASTPWAGSNQPQH
TRBV11-2,NA,TRBJ2-2,ASSLAGELF
TRBV9,NA,TRBJ2-2,ASSVAVVGPNTGELF
TRBV18,TRBD1,TRBJ1-5,AKPITGGHQPQH
TRBV15,TRBD2,TRBJ2-2,ATSWEGSNTGELF
TRBV27,NA,TRBJ2-3,ASSLEGLRADTQY
TRBV7-8,TRBD1,TRBJ2-2,ASSLRQGPPGTGELF
TRBV7-2,NA,TRBJ1-1,ASSPRATEAF
TRBV5-6,NA,TRBJ2-7,ASSFLGPGSYEQY
TRBV11-2,NA,TRBJ1-1,ASSSTGRMNTEAF
TRBV19,TRBD1,TRBJ1-3,ASSIWQGASGNTIY
TRBV9,NA,TRBJ1-2,ASSVRSDSRDPYGYT
TRBV6-5,NA,TRBJ2-7,ATAGTGSYEQY
TRBV10-1,NA,TRBJ1-4,ASSDEGMGEKLF
TRBV2,NA,TRBJ1-4,ASSTDSYEKLF
TRBV18,NA,TRBJ1-2,ASSPDRLEGYT
TRBV19,NA,TRBJ1-5,ASAETVNSNQPQH
TRBV5-8,NA,TRBJ2-1,ASSLGVRGSYNEQF
TRBV9,TRBD2,TRBJ2-7,ASSVESGATYEQY
TRBV27,TRBD1,TRBJ2-7,ASRPGQIVYEQY
TRBV6-5,NA,TRBJ1-2,ASSTGRGAGYT
TRBV5-1,NA,TRBJ2-1,ASSLAGTPTYNEQF
TRBV11-1,TRBD1,TRBJ1-1,ASTLGTAEAF
TRBV6-5,NA,TRBJ2-3,ASSYSGGGLTDTQY
TRBV18,TRBD1,TRBJ1-1,ASSQPGTGGEAF
TRBV7-7,TRBD1,TRBJ2-2,ASSPTGVAGELF
TRBV19,NA,TRBJ1-1,ASSIERNTEAF
TRBV18,NA,TRBJ1-5,ASSPYGTNQPQH
TRBV7-9,NA,TRBJ2-7,ASSPGWLAKNEQY
TRBV29-1,NA,TRBJ2-5,SVSLVRGETQY
TRBV7-2,NA,TRBJ1-6,ASSRTSSYNSPLH
TRBV9,NA,TRBJ1-1,ASSVATGTTEAF
TRBV5-1,NA,TRBJ1-2,ASSFEGYGYT
TRBV7-2,NA,TRBJ2-2,ASSLSPARATGELF
TRBV5-4,NA,TRBJ1-2,ASSLPRMGVQTNYGYT